This is a list of T cell receptor beta chains from one sample in a study of vaccination effects on CD4 cells after COVID-19. Sequenced by immunoSEQ multiplex PCR; TCRdb stores in-frame clones only, minus some. Seen here are more than 60,000 clones, about 74% observed once, and the top ten hold 2.2%. These receptors' antigens are unknown. Sample: CD4+ T cells from PBMCs cultured without peptide, taken after COVID-19 vaccination. The receptor set was obtained from a human donor who received a COVID-19 vaccine. The CDR3 runs from the conserved cysteine through the conserved F or W. The D gene is left open where the match is weak. Not every row has a clone size; where given, it reads once, few, many or a size class.

j_gene | abundance | v_gene | d_gene | CDR3nt | CDR3aa
TRBJ2-1 | once | TRBV7-9 | NA | TGTGCCAGCCGGACAGAGAATAACAATGAGCGGTTCTTC | CASRTENNNERFF
TRBJ2-3 | once | TRBV7-3 | TRBD2 | TGTGCCAGCAGCCCTGCGGGGGGTAGCACAGATACGCAGTATTTT | CASSPAGGSTDTQYF
TRBJ1-6 | NA | TRBV6-5 | NA | TGTGCCAGCAGTTATGACGCGAGAGGGTCCGGTTCACCCCTCCACTTT | CASSYDARGSGSPLHF
TRBJ2-1 | NA | TRBV24-1 | NA | TGTGCCACCAGTGAAGGCAGGGGATCCTACAATGAGCAGTTCTTC | CATSEGRGSYNEQFF
TRBJ2-1 | NA | TRBV3-1/TRBV3-2 | NA | TGTGCCAGCAGCCAACACGACAATGAGCAGTTCTTC | CASSQHDNEQFF
TRBJ1-4 | NA | TRBV7-2 | NA | TGTGCCAGCAGTCAAGGAGGGGGGCGCGGGACTAATGAAAAACTGTTTTTT | CASSQGGGRGTNEKLFF
TRBJ1-1 | once | TRBV18 | TRBD1 | TGTGCCAGCTCACACGGACAGGGGTTGGCTGAAGCTTTCTTT | CASSHGQGLAEAFF
TRBJ1-1 | few | TRBV5-1 | NA | TGCGCCAGCAGCCCGACGACAGAGACTAACACTGAAGCTTTCTTT | CASSPTTETNTEAFF
TRBJ1-2 | few | TRBV5-6 | TRBD1 | TGTGCCAGCAGCTTGTCGACAGGGTTGAATACGGGCGGCTACACCTTC | CASSLSTGLNTGGYTF
TRBJ2-3 | NA | TRBV7-3 | TRBD2 | TGTGCCAGCAGCTCACCGGGACTAGCGGTCACAGATACGCAGTATTTT | CASSSPGLAVTDTQYF
TRBJ2-5 | NA | TRBV9 | NA | TGTGCCAGCAGCGTAGGGGCACCCCCCGAGACCCAGTACTTC | CASSVGAPPETQYF
TRBJ2-1 | few | TRBV5-1 | NA | TGCGCCAGCAGCTGGCTACAGGTTAGCTCCTACAATGAGCAGTTCTTC | CASSWLQVSSYNEQFF
TRBJ2-6 | once | TRBV5-1 | NA | TGCGCCAGCAGCTTGTCAGGGTCTGGGGCCAACGTCCTGACTTTC | CASSLSGSGANVLTF
TRBJ1-3 | NA | TRBV5-4 | NA | TGTGCCAGCAGCTCACCGGAAAACGGTGGAAACACCATATATTTT | CASSSPENGGNTIYF
TRBJ1-2 | NA | TRBV24-1 | NA | TGTGCCACCAGACAGGGATCTAACTATGGCTACACCTTC | CATRQGSNYGYTF
TRBJ2-1 | NA | TRBV9 | NA | TGTGCCAGCAGCGTTGAGGGTGAGCAGTTCTTC | CASSVEGEQFF
TRBJ2-3 | few | TRBV7-3 | NA | TGTGCCAGCAGCTTGGGGGTAGGGTCCACAGATACGCAGTATTTT | CASSLGVGSTDTQYF
TRBJ1-1 | NA | TRBV7-6 | NA | TGTGCCAGCAGCTCACAAAGGGGGGGCACTGAAGCTTTCTTT | CASSSQRGGTEAFF
TRBJ1-3 | NA | TRBV6-5 | NA | TGTGCCAGCAGTTACGGGGGTGGAGGAAACACCATATATTTT | CASSYGGGGNTIYF
TRBJ2-2 | once | TRBV24-1 | TRBD2 | TGTGCCACCAGTGATCCAGGGACTAGCGGGGGACACGGGGAGCTGTTTTTT | CATSDPGTSGGHGELFF
TRBJ1-1 | NA | TRBV19 | NA | TGTGCCAGTGCTACCCCGGGAGCGGGGAACACTGAAGCTTTCTTT | CASATPGAGNTEAFF
TRBJ2-5 | NA | TRBV5-6 | NA | TGTGCCAGCAGCTTGGAGGGGGCGGGGTGGTGGAAAGAGACCCAGTACTTC | CASSLEGAGWWKETQYF
TRBJ2-3 | NA | TRBV2 | NA | TGTGCCAGCAAGAAGGGGACAGATACGCAGTATTTT | CASKKGTDTQYF
TRBJ2-6 | NA | TRBV18 | NA | TGTGCCAGCTCACCACGGGGGATCGGTCTGGCTGGGGCCAACGTCCTGACTTTC | CASSPRGIGLAGANVLTF
TRBJ2-1 | NA | TRBV19 | NA | TGTGCCAGTACCCAACAAATCGGGCCCCGAAAGCAGTTCTTC | CASTQQIGPRKQFF
TRBJ2-5 | NA | TRBV23-1 | NA | TGCGCCAGCAGCCAAGAGGGCAGCTCCCAAGAGACCCAGTACTTC | CASSQEGSSQETQYF
TRBJ2-5 | NA | TRBV5-1 | TRBD1 | TGCGCCAGCAGCTTGACAGGGGGCGCATCCCGGGAGACCCAGTACTTC | CASSLTGGASRETQYF
TRBJ2-2 | NA | TRBV7-3 | NA | TGTGCCAGCAGCCGGACAGTTGGCGGGGAGCTGTTTTTT | CASSRTVGGELFF
TRBJ2-5 | NA | TRBV14 | NA | TGTGCCAGCAGCCGGAGGCTACAGGGTCTGGAGACCCAGTACTTC | CASSRRLQGLETQYF
TRBJ1-2 | once | TRBV18 | TRBD1 | TGTGCCAGCTCACCACCCGGACAGGGGTGGGGCTACACCTTC | CASSPPGQGWGYTF
TRBJ2-3 | NA | TRBV7-3 | NA | TGTGCCAGCAGCCCCAGACAGTCTAGCACAGATACGCAGTATTTT | CASSPRQSSTDTQYF
TRBJ1-1 | NA | TRBV2 | NA | TGTGCCAGCATAAGGGATCTCAACACTGAAGCTTTCTTT | CASIRDLNTEAFF
TRBJ2-2 | few | TRBV10-1 | NA | TGCGCCAGCAGTGACTTCTCCCGAAACACCGGGGAGCTGTTTTTT | CASSDFSRNTGELFF
TRBJ1-3 | NA | TRBV2 | NA | TGTGCCAGCAGTGACCCCCAGGGGAGCTCTGGAAACACCATATATTTT | CASSDPQGSSGNTIYF
TRBJ1-2 | once | TRBV4-3 | NA | TGCGCCAGCAGCCAGATTCAACTTGCGAGTGATGGCTACACCTTC | CASSQIQLASDGYTF
TRBJ1-2 | NA | TRBV7-2 | TRBD1 | TGTGCCAGCAGCATAAGGGACAGGGATTTCGATGGCTACACCTTC | CASSIRDRDFDGYTF
TRBJ2-5 | NA | TRBV5-1 | TRBD2 | TGCGCCAGCAGCCGGCGGGCTAGCGGGGAAGGAGAGACCCAGTACTTC | CASSRRASGEGETQYF
TRBJ1-2 | NA | TRBV7-2 | NA | TGTGCCAGCAGCTTATTGGGGTTTGGTGGCTACACCTTC | CASSLLGFGGYTF
TRBJ2-1 | NA | TRBV5-6 | NA | TGTGCCAGCAGCCCGGTGGGGGGTGAGCAGTTCTTC | CASSPVGGEQFF
TRBJ2-2 | NA | TRBV19 | NA | TGTGCCAGTAATCGGGGTAGCACCGGGGAGCTGTTTTTT | CASNRGSTGELFF
TRBJ2-2 | NA | TRBV19 | TRBD1 | TGTGCCACTTCCCCCCCCGGACAGGGGTGGACCGGGGAGCTGTTTTTT | CATSPPGQGWTGELFF
TRBJ1-1 | NA | TRBV18 | NA | TGTGCCAGCTCACCAAACTTGAACACTGAAGCTTTCTTT | CASSPNLNTEAFF
TRBJ2-5 | once | TRBV5-1 | NA | TGCGCCAGCAGTCATCAAGAGACCCAGTACTTC | CASSHQETQYF
TRBJ2-1 | few | TRBV7-2 | TRBD2 | TGTGCCAGCAGCTCACTAGCGGGGGTCACTGAGCAGTTCTTC | CASSSLAGVTEQFF
TRBJ1-1 | NA | TRBV9 | NA | TGTGCCAGCAGCGTAGACGAGTTTCGGAACACTGAAGCTTTCTTT | CASSVDEFRNTEAFF
TRBJ2-1 | NA | TRBV5-1 | NA | TGCGCCAGCACCGCAGGGAGCTCCTACAATGAGCAGTTCTTC | CASTAGSSYNEQFF
TRBJ1-2 | NA | TRBV6-5 | TRBD1 | TGTGCCAGCAGTTCGACAGGGCCGAGAGGCTACACCTTC | CASSSTGPRGYTF
TRBJ1-3 | few | TRBV4-1 | NA | TGCGCCAGCAGCCTAATTGGTTGGAATGGAAACACCATATATTTT | CASSLIGWNGNTIYF
TRBJ1-1 | few | TRBV19 | NA | TGTGCCAGTAGTCTCTCCCGGGACATAAGAGCTTTCTTT | CASSLSRDIRAFF
TRBJ2-1 | NA | TRBV7-3 | TRBD2 | TGTGCCAGCAGCCCTGAGACTAGCGGATGGAACAATGAGCAGTTCTTC | CASSPETSGWNNEQFF
TRBJ2-2 | few | TRBV2 | TRBD2 | TGTGCCAGCAAGTTAAGGGCGGGGGCCGGGGAGCTGTTTTTT | CASKLRAGAGELFF